This T cell receptor beta chain was sequenced for a study of cytomegalovirus exposure and HLA in healthy donors (dated by TCRdb to about 2017). Notes on the research overall: According to an earlier analysis of 587 of the donors, about 179 million T cells yielded 117 million unique TCR beta sequences and approximately 300 Gb of sequence data. An early release that covered some 630 HLA-typed donors contained approximately 300 gigabases of sequencing data and about 84 million unique TCR sequences. Of the approximately 400 genotyped donors, roughly 80% fell in the genetic ancestry cluster associated with self-reported Caucasian donors. The study aimed to test whether cataloging public T cell receptors could reveal signatures of past pathogen exposure. Using immunosequencing, the study profiled T cell repertoires from roughly 650 subjects and related those repertoires to cytomegalovirus serostatus. A separate validation cohort of over 95 different subjects was used in addition to the roughly 620-subject first cohort. To predict cytomegalovirus infection status, the study brought together high-throughput TCR immunosequencing, statistical association of individual TCRs with disease status, and machine learning. A later analysis re-examined previously published TCR beta repertoires from 500 to 700 donors and added high-resolution HLA genotyping to investigate patterns of TCR occurrence. In the later analysis, no new phenotypic data were used to find candidate immune exposures; instead, reliance was placed on TCR beta sequences and their occurrence across donors. An earlier analysis of more than 450 of the donors used high-throughput TCR beta sequencing to judge whether each TCR beta V gene segment behaved as functional or pseudogenic. Donor age, sex, ethnicity and CMV serostatus were compiled alongside the repertoire data. A later genetic analysis took genome-wide SNP genotypes for 398 of the 666 donors and used that subset as a discovery cohort. All discovery cohort repertoires had been generated using a single sequencing platform. Both class I and class II loci were covered by HLA typing, at four-digit resolution. Typing coverage varied by locus: about 620-640 donors for A, B, C, DRB1 and DQB1; more than 500 for DQA1; approximately 610 for DPA1; roughly 450 for DPB1. Several DR-DQ haplotypes were handled as single units for association and clustering because linkage in the cohort was strong. Among about 370 genotyped donors of the cohort, an average of approximately 200,000 unique TCR beta nucleotide sequences was sequenced per donor, of which about 18% were non-productive.

To note about this clone: The antigen it recognizes is unknown. No base-level quality is on record; no much larger clone is a single base apart.

Overall study outcomes, separate from this receptor: Because HLA typing was unavailable for some donors at each locus, only the typed subset was used in association tests. Linkage disequilibrium might explain the correlated functional status among segregating V segments, but an unknown experimental factor could not be excluded. According to a later analysis, most CMV-associated TCR beta chains appeared to be HLA-restricted, and the HLA associations seemed to be driven largely by CMV exposure. A later genetic analysis reported fewer N-insertions in productive TCRs among donors in an Asian-associated ancestry cluster than the approximately 700-donor mean. According to a later analysis, TCR association rates differed among HLA loci, with DRB1 alleles showing the most associated TCRs and HLA-C alleles showing the fewest. A cluster of highly shared sequence variants was judged likely to be a technical artifact of the sequencing pipeline. The 87-base-pair reads could not distinguish some IMGT-functional V segments, including TRBV6-2 and TRBV6-3, so those segments were excluded. In this cohort, only TCR beta chains were sequenced, and detectable features were limited by the absence of alpha or paired-chain data. Strong co-occurrence of HLA alleles, especially DR and DQ, made assigning TCR associations to individual alleles difficult. The study listed approximately 150 TCR beta chains as associated with cytomegalovirus. At a false discovery rate of 0.05, a later analysis linked 15,000 to 20,000 TCR beta sequences to specific HLA alleles. A further reported finding was that TCR beta sequences accurately predicted the HLA-A and HLA-B alleles for most subjects in the first cohort. Cytomegalovirus status was reported to be diagnosed by the classifier with high specificity and sensitivity in both the original and validation cohorts. In an earlier analysis of approximately 600 of the donors, most TCR beta V segments were observed in productive rearrangements about 90% or about 30% of the time, broadly matching IMGT annotations. The only immune exposure information available for the cohort was CMV serostatus. An association between a missense DCLRE1C variant and V-gene and J-gene trimming of TCR beta chains was found in a later genetic analysis and replicated in an independent cohort. In vitro tests confirmed that a few of the cytomegalovirus-associated TCR beta chains recognize cytomegalovirus antigens. Most TCR sequences were seen in very few donors, while some public TCRs were found in many individuals. In a later analysis, HLA-associated TCR beta chains were found to be more clonally expanded and to have lower generation probabilities than equally common non-associated chains. Presence/absence analyses assumed roughly uniform sequencing depth across donors, an assumption that may not hold. Seventeen rarely observed V segments, including chromosome 9 orphons, were excluded from the earlier analysis of a few hundred of the donors because counts were too low. The authors suggested that the approach could potentially be extended to other disease states and immunological phenotypes. In a later analysis, several top co-occurrence clusters were reported to appear linked to parvovirus B19, influenza, CMV and Epstein-Barr virus.

The cohort was made up of 666 healthy bone marrow donors. At the time of sampling, all cohort members were nominally healthy, though unrecorded immune exposures were likely present. The donor tested CMV seronegative and was one of the 352 seronegative cohort members. Each donor provided a peripheral blood sample, and peripheral blood mononuclear cells were used for TCR beta sequencing. The Qiagen DNeasy Blood Extraction Kit was used to extract genomic DNA from the blood cell samples. Library generation was performed with the immunoSEQ multiplex PCR assay. For the multiplex PCR, a mixture combining 60 forward primers for TCR Vbeta segments and 13 reverse primers for TCR Jbeta segments was used. The CDR3 region of rearranged TCR beta genes was amplified from genomic DNA with a multiplex PCR assay. Amplified TCR beta libraries were sequenced as 87-base-pair reads on the Illumina HiSeq System. In the source study's methods: Across the 666 repertoires, a later analysis counted approximately 83 million unique TCR beta chains, around 11 million of which were shared by at least two donors. To remove PCR and sequencing errors, raw reads were error-corrected and collapsed into unique sequences using a nearest-neighbor algorithm that merged closely related sequences. Alignment of CDR3 sequences to IMGT reference sequences was used to assign V, D and J gene segments. Each retained sequence needed at least a six-nucleotide match to both a V gene segment and a J gene segment. Rearrangements were called productive when the CDR3 lacked stop codons and stayed in frame with V and J; all others were non-productive. Following IMGT convention, CDR3 was defined as the stretch from the second conserved V-encoded cysteine up to the conserved J-encoded phenylalanine. In an earlier analysis of more than 550 of the donors, sequences lacking an unambiguous match to a single V gene segment were excluded. An earlier analysis of fewer than 650 of the donors classified V segments as functional when productive rearrangements were above 56.7% and as segregating when the standard deviation between donors was above 5%. A statistical classification framework was built to diagnose cytomegalovirus status from the catalog of TCR beta chain sequences. V and J gene assignment, in a later analysis, came from comparing TCR nucleotide sequences with IMGT/GENE-DB human TR gene sequences. The TCRdist pipeline was used in a later analysis to assign CDR3 sequences and most-parsimonious VDJ recombination scenarios. In a later analysis, each TCR beta chain was defined by its CDR3 amino acid sequence together with its V-gene family, and reads without a unique V-gene family were excluded. As a way to deal with suspected cross-contamination and a sequencing artifact, a later analysis dropped more than 500 nucleotide sequences that were highly shared and had low generation probability. In a later analysis, a clonal expansion index was calculated for each public chain from normalized within-repertoire ranks of inferred template counts. In a later analysis, generation probabilities were computed using a VDJ recombination model fitted to out-of-frame rearrangements, and the results were checked against IGoR. A later analysis scored TCR-TCR, TCR-HLA and TCR-CMV co-occurrence with hypergeometric tests, applying a repertoire-size bias correction to TCR pairs. False discovery rates were estimated in a later analysis by permuting HLA or CMV assignments 20 times. A later analysis grouped co-occurring TCRs with DBSCAN, adding TCRdist sequence similarity when clustering within HLA-allele-positive subsets. Co-occurrence clustering excluded repertoires with fewer than 30,000 or more than 120,000 public chains, plus five with anomalous nucleotide sharing. What TCRdb holds here is the immuneACCESS table cut down to in-frame rearrangements. Part of the clones is not present; checked against another copy, under half of the missing clones reflect an unresolved V gene, and the others are unexplained. V and J calls and clone size are those listed in that table; D and trimming were worked out from the DNA. The sample yields 200,000 or so clones; approximately 81% were counted once. The ten largest make up about 0.25% of the sample.

Trimming accounts for 3 bases at V and 4 bases at J, while the number of junction bases matched to no gene is 6. From the cysteine through the phenylalanine, the CDR3 covers 15 amino acids. CDR3 DNA only is kept here, 45 bases in frame from base 1. The germline V gene supplies CDR1 KGHSH and CDR2 LQKENI. The TCR was taken from a boy under 18 in good health and CMV-seronegative. The chain is assembled from TRBV18 and TRBJ1-2, with 9 bases matching TRBD1. Sequencing was performed on PBMCs. The DNA is as follows: TGTGCCAGCTCACCCAGGACAGGGGAGGGCTATGGCTACACCTTC. Translated, this is CASSPRTGEGYGYTF.